This paragraph reports one T cell receptor (beta chain). Its antigen has not been determined. This record belongs to a study of CXCR3-negative and CXCR3-positive naive CD8 T cells (dated by TCRdb to the late 2010s). With regard to the full study: In total, 120 million to 150 million TRB reads were obtained, which works out to roughly 1.5 +/- 0.3 million reads per library. Data from 11 donors, pooled across two independent experiments, went into the diversity and physicochemical repertoire analyses. Naive subsets from a handful of donors and memory cells from 3 donors were included in the TRBV-TRBJ cluster analysis. Paper-wide results and their limitations: Similar TRBV-TRBJ usage was shown by naive CXCR3-negative and CXCR3-positive cells from the same donor, whereas distinct patterns were shown by memory cells. Compared with CXCR3-negative naive cells, CXCR3-positive naive cells had TRB CDR3s with higher hydrophobicity (lower Kidera factor 4), lower energy, and higher strength and volume indices. Because CXCR3 expression was partially decreased after cryopreservation, freshly isolated PBMCs were used for most assays. Because surface CD5, which is linked to self-reactivity in mice, was comparable between the naive subsets, TCR interaction strength was also inferred from the physicochemical properties of TRB CDR3s. Comparably high repertoire diversity was found in both naive subsets, whereas much lower repertoire diversity was found in memory CD8+ T cells.

Measured from the cysteine to the phenylalanine, the CDR3 is 17 residues long. No DNA is listed. Taken from the germline V gene, the CDR1 and CDR2 loops are SGHDN and FVKESK. The listed sequencing device is NextSeq 550. The Human TCR Profiling Kit (MiLaboratory) was used to prepare UMI-labeled 5' RACE TRB cDNA libraries. The full amount of extracted RNA was used for cDNA synthesis, and the full amount of resulting cDNA was used for PCR amplification. Libraries were prepared in parallel with an identical number of PCR cycles. As for the authors' bioinformatics: MIGEC and MiXCR extracted about 50,000 +/- 10,000 unique UMI-labeled TRB cDNA molecules per library, requiring at least two reads per UMI. On average, each library contained about 40,000 +/- 10,000 functional in-frame TRB CDR3 nucleotide clonotypes without stop codons. After each sample was downsampled to 5000 UMI-labeled TRB molecules, VDJtools was used to calculate diversity metrics such as normalized Shannon-Wiener and Chao1. VDJtools was used to calculate clonotype-size-weighted physicochemical properties of the central five CDR3 residues, namely interaction energy, strength, volume and Kidera factor 4. TCRdb reprocessed the reads and lists each CDR3 protein sequence as a single entry, with no DNA. These V and J calls are TCRdb output, not the study's own analysis. This sample's table has entries for 100,000 to 150,000 distinct CDR3 sequences. Clones ranked in the top ten supply nearly 0.5% of the sample.

For each CD8+ T cell subset, flow sorting was done in triplicate, and about 300,000 cells per subset went directly into RLT lysis buffer. To exclude memory contaminants, naive CD8+ T cells were stringently defined as CD45RO-CCR7+CD27+CD95-. Standard density gradient centrifugation was used to isolate peripheral blood mononuclear cells from buffy coats. A FACSAria III was used to flow-sort naive CXCR3-negative and CXCR3-positive CD8+ T cells. Total RNA was extracted from sorted cells with an RNeasy Mini Kit. Sequencing was carried out using naive CXCR3- CD8+ T cells from blood. In the paper's terms, the cell subset or site label means: CD45RO-CCR7+CD27+CD95- naive CD8+ T cells lacking CXCR3 (TNR3-). This clonotype was sampled from a human donor in good health. Some clones in this sample may be carry-over from other donors' samples. The chain is encoded by TRBV14 joined to TRBJ2-1. The CDR3 in this case is CASSQTFTGVAYNEQFF.